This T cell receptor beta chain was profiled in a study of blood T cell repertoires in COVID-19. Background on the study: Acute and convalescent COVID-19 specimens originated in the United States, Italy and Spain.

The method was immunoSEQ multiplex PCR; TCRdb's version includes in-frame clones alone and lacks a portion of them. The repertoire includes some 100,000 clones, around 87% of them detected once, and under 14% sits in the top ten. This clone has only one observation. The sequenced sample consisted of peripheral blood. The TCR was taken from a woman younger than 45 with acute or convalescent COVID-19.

The CDR3 nucleotides read TGTGCCAGCAGACCCGTCCAGGGGAGAGGGGCCGAGCAGTACTTC. Translated: CASRPVQGRGAEQYF. This chain links TRBV6-5 with TRBJ2-7; a possible D gene is TRBD1 (6 bases). CDR1 is MNHEY and CDR2 is SVGAGI in the germline V gene. This CDR3 has 15 residues. V lost 6 bases and J lost 6, with 21 bases in between.